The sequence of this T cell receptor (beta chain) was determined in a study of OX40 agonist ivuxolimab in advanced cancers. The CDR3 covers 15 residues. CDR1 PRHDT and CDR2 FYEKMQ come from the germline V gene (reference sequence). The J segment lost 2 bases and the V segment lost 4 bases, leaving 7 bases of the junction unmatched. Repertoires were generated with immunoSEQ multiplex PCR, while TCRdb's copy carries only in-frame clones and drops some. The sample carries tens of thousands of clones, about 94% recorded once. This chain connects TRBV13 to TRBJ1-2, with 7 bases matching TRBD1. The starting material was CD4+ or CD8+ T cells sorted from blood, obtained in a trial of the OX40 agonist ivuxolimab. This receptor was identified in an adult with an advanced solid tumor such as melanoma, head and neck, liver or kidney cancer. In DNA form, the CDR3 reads TGTGCCAGCAGCTCATACAGGGGTGAGAACTATGGCTACACCTTC. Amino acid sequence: CASSSYRGENYGYTF.